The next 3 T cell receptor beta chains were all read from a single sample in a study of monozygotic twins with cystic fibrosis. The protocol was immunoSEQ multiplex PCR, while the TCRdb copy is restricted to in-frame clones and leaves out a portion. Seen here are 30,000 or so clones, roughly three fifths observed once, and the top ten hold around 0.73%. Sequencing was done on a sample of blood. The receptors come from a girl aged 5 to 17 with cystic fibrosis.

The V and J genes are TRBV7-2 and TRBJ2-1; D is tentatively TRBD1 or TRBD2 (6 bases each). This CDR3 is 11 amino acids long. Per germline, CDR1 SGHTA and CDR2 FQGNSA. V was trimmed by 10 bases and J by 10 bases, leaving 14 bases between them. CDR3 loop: CATFGGGEQFF. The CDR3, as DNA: TGTGCCACATTTGGAGGGGGGGAGCAGTTCTTC.

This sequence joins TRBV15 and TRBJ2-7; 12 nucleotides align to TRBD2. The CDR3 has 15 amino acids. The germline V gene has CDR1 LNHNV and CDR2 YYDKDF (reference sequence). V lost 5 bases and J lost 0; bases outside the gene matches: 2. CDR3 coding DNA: TGTGCCACCAGCTTGACTAGCGGGAGCTCCTACGAGCAGTACGTC. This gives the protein CATSLTSGSSYEQYV.

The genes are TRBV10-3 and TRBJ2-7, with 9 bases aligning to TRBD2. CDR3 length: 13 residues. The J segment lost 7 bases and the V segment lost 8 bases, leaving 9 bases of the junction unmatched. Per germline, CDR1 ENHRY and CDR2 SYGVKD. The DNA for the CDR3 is TGTGCCATCGGTCTAGCGGGACCCGGGGAGCAGTACTTC. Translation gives CAIGLAGPGEQYF.